A selection of T cell receptor beta chains follows, all from one sample in a study of identical twins. One entry per CDR3 protein, called by TCRdb with MiXCR from the 5' RACE reads. The sample yields under 300,000 distinct CDR3 sequences, around 8.3% seen once. The data were also submitted as part of a second study, on yellow fever vaccine responses in identical twins.

The sample taken for sequencing was CD8+ T cells sorted from blood. These receptors originate from a woman under 30 in good health. Both conserved end residues are part of each CDR3. The D gene is left open where the match is weak. A row's size may be missing; if present it is once, few, many or a size class.

few	TRBV20-1	TRBJ2-7	-	CSAREGLAGTYEQYF	TGCAGTGCTAGAGAGGGACTGGCGGGGACCTACGAGCAGTACTTC
few	TRBV20-1	TRBJ2-7	-	CSADDRTGSYEQYF	TGCAGTGCAGATGACAGGACTGGGTCCTACGAGCAGTACTTC
-	TRBV7-9	TRBJ2-3	TRBD2	CASSELAGEVGDTQYF	TGTGCCAGCAGCGAACTAGCGGGAGAGGTGGGAGATACGCAGTATTTT
large	TRBV5-6	TRBJ2-5	TRBD2	CASSQGTSGTETQYF	TGTGCCAGCAGTCAAGGGACTAGCGGGACGGAGACCCAGTACTTC
-	TRBV7-9	TRBJ2-5	TRBD2	CASSSPLAEQETQYF	TGTGCCAGCAGCTCCCCACTAGCGGAGCAAGAGACCCAGTACTTC
many	TRBV27	TRBJ2-7	-	CASRPRVGEQYF	TGTGCCAGCAGACCGAGGGTTGGCGAGCAGTACTTC
few	TRBV27	TRBJ2-7	TRBD2	CASSLMAGGLYYEQYF	TGTGCCAGCAGTTTAATGGCGGGGGGGTTGTACTACGAGCAGTACTTC
-	TRBV20-1	TRBJ2-7	-	CSATGLSYEQYF	TGCAGTGCTACAGGGCTTTCCTACGAGCAGTACTTC
few	TRBV29-1	TRBJ2-1	TRBD1	CSVDGQGWDNEQFF	TGCAGCGTTGACGGACAGGGCTGGGACAATGAGCAGTTCTTC
-	TRBV5-2	TRBJ2-7	-	CASNQHGRRDRDLLAGATSYEQYF	TGTGCCAGCAACCAACACGGTCGTCGGGACAGGGATCTCCTAGCGGGGGCCACCTCCTACGAGCAGTACTTC
few	TRBV12-3/TRBV12-4	TRBJ2-7	-	CASRVGGAVDEQYF	TGTGCCAGCAGGGTGGGGGGAGCGGTCGACGAGCAGTACTTC
many	TRBV24-1	TRBJ2-2	TRBD1	CATSGGTALTGELFF	TGTGCCACCAGTGGAGGGACAGCTCTCACCGGGGAGCTGTTTTTT
few	TRBV29-1	TRBJ2-5	-	CSAKAGGLQETQYF	TGCAGCGCTAAGGCAGGAGGGTTGCAGGAGACCCAGTACTTC
once	TRBV6-4	TRBJ2-6	-	CASSDGREPGANVLTF	TGTGCCAGCAGTGACGGCAGGGAACCTGGGGCCAACGTCCTGACTTTC
-	TRBV7-2	TRBJ2-1	TRBD2	CASSLGRLGGTSANEQFF	TGTGCCAGCAGCTTAGGGCGGCTCGGGGGGACTAGCGCCAATGAGCAGTTCTTC
-	TRBV11-2	TRBJ2-3	-	CASSPQTLGVRHRYF	TGTGCCAGCAGCCCGCAGACCTTGGGTGTGAGGCATCGGTATTTT
-	TRBV7-8	TRBJ2-7	TRBD1	CASSLTFPGQGAHEQYF	TGTGCCAGCAGCCTAACCTTTCCGGGACAGGGGGCCCACGAGCAGTACTTC
few	TRBV2	TRBJ1-4	-	CASSLAGDPTNEKLFF	TGTGCCAGCAGCCTAGCAGGGGACCCAACTAATGAAAAACTGTTTTTT
many	TRBV29-1	TRBJ2-1	-	CSVEVRWGANEQFF	TGCAGCGTTGAAGTACGGTGGGGGGCCAATGAGCAGTTCTTC
few	TRBV5-4	TRBJ2-3	TRBD1	CASSSGTGDPSTDTQYF	TGTGCCAGCAGCTCCGGGACAGGGGACCCCAGCACAGATACGCAGTATTTT
many	TRBV15	TRBJ1-4	-	CATSREGVLTNEKLFF	TGTGCCACCAGCAGAGAGGGGGTTTTAACTAATGAAAAACTGTTTTTT
-	TRBV14	TRBJ2-7	-	CASSQGSREQYF	TGTGCCAGCAGCCAAGGATCGAGGGAGCAGTACTTC
-	TRBV4-1	TRBJ2-3	TRBD1	CASSQTGGNLADTQYF	TGCGCCAGCAGCCAGACAGGGGGCAATCTGGCAGATACGCAGTATTTT
few	TRBV20-1	TRBJ2-7	TRBD1	CSAKNRDRGYEQYF	TGCAGTGCCAAAAACCGGGACAGGGGCTACGAGCAGTACTTC
few	TRBV5-6	TRBJ1-6	-	CASSLAALGFSSPLHF	TGTGCCAGCAGCTTGGCCGCCCTCGGTTTCAGTTCACCCCTCCACTTT
-	TRBV25-1	TRBJ2-2	TRBD1	CASSEETGITGELFF	TGTGCCAGCAGTGAAGAGACAGGGATAACCGGGGAGCTGTTTTTT
-	TRBV10-3	TRBJ2-6	TRBD2	CAIWGGVDSGANVLTF	TGTGCCATCTGGGGAGGGGTCGACTCTGGGGCCAACGTCCTGACTTTC
many	TRBV7-9	TRBJ2-3	TRBD1	CASSAARDRGGDTQYF	TGTGCCAGCAGCGCAGCCCGGGACAGGGGAGGTGATACGCAGTATTTT